Listed here are 18 T cell receptor beta chains from one sample, sequenced in a study of human T cells and chemical hapten exposure. TCRdb fed the RACE reads into MiXCR, producing one record per CDR3 protein. The sample includes about 270,000 distinct CDR3 sequences, roughly 7.4% seen only once; the top ten take 1.2%. Time point specified: pre-sensitization, week 0. Treatment described: therapeutic diphenylcyclopropenone sensitization with weekly scalp DPC. The material sequenced was whole blood, taken in connection with sensitization to the hapten diphenylcyclopropenone (DPC). These receptors originate from a young man with alopecia areata. Some clones in this sample may be carry-over from other donors' samples.

The DNA of the CDR3 is TGTGCCAGCAGCCATACCAGACAGGGAACGGGTCCTAGAGGCTACACCTTC. Protein product: CASSHTRQGTGPRGYTF. V usage is TRBV3-1 and J usage is TRBJ1-2, with 7 positions matching TRBD1. After removal of 3 bases from V and 8 bases from J, the junction contained 18 bases not matched to a gene. There are 17 residues in the CDR3. Germline V gives CDR1 LGHDT, CDR2 YNNKEL (reference sequence).

For the CDR3, the DNA is TGTGCCAGCAGCCAAGGGACAGCCCGCACCACCTTC. This gives the protein CASSQGTARTTF. The gene calls are TRBV3-1 and TRBJ1-2; perhaps TRBD1 as D (6 bases). Germline V gives CDR1 LGHDT, CDR2 YNNKEL (reference sequence). The CDR3 totals 12 residues. V was cut by 1 base and J by 13 bases, with 13 bases left in between.

Ten or more counts support this clonotype. V usage is TRBV6-2 or TRBV6-3 and J usage is TRBJ2-1; D call uncertain. The CDR3 spans 15 residues. CDR1 is MNHEY and CDR2 is SVGEGT in the germline V gene. V lost 5 bases and J 0 bases, leaving 11 bases between the germline ends. Here the CDR3 DNA reads TGTGCCAGCAGTGTTAGTAGAATCTCCTACAATGAGCAGTTCTTC. This gives the protein CASSVSRISYNEQFF.

This clonotype showed up just a few times. The J gene is TRBJ2-7, the V gene TRBV5-1; D is possibly TRBD2 (6 bases). V lost 2 bases and J 1 base, leaving 13 bases between the germline ends. The CDR3 runs to 15 residues. Germline CDR1 and CDR2: SGHRS and YFSETQ. The CDR3 DNA follows: TGCGCCAGCAGCTTTAGCGGCGTCGAATCCTACGAGCAGTACTTC. Amino acid sequence: CASSFSGVESYEQYF. Full variable domain (outside the CDR3, taken from reference TRBV5-1 and TRBJ2-7): KAGVTQTPRYLIKTRGQQVTLSCSPISGHRSVSWYQQTPGQGLQFLFEYFSETQRNKGNFPGRFSGRQFSNSRSEMNVSTLELGDSALYLCASSFSGVESYEQYFGPGTRLTVT.

The J gene is TRBJ1-4, the V gene TRBV4-3; D unclear. V was shortened by 0 bases and J by 10 bases, with 9 bases between the two germline ends. The CDR3 sequence is 13 residues long. Germline V CDR1 and CDR2: LGHNA, YSLEER. CDR3 residues: CASSQDTAGKLFF. CDR3 nucleotide sequence: TGCGCCAGCAGCCAAGATACGGCTGGAAAACTGTTTTTT.

In this sample, this clonotype turned up many times. The V call is TRBV7-2, the J call TRBJ1-2; weak D call: TRBD1 (5 bases). CDR1 is SGHTA and CDR2 is FQGNSA in the germline V gene. V lost 1 base and J 10 bases, leaving 13 bases between the germline ends. The CDR3 has 13 amino acids. CDR3 bases: TGTGCCAGCAGCTTAGGGGACGGAGGCCACTACACCTTC. Translation gives CASSLGDGGHYTF.

The chain recombines TRBV10-2 with TRBJ1-3, with a possible D match to TRBD1 (6 bases). The CDR3 covers 16 residues. Per the germline V gene, CDR1 is WSHSY and CDR2 is SAAADI. V was clipped by 3 bases and J by 0 bases, with 12 bases between them. CDR3 DNA: TGCGCCAGCAGTGATCCGGGGACATTCTCTGGAAACACCATATATTTT. Protein product: CASSDPGTFSGNTIYF.

The table lists this clonotype with a few counts. The V and J genes are TRBV11-2 and TRBJ2-3, with D tentatively TRBD1 (6 bases). V was trimmed by 4 bases and J by 2 bases, leaving 13 bases between them. CDR1 SGHAT and CDR2 FQNNGV come from the germline V gene. CDR3 length equals 15 residues. CDR3 protein: CASSSPDRFTDTQYF. As DNA, the CDR3 is TGTGCCAGCAGCTCACCGGACAGATTCACAGATACGCAGTATTTT. Variable domain in full (rest from reference TRBV11-2 and TRBJ2-3): EAGVAQSPRYKIIEKRQSVAFWCNPISGHATLYWYQQILGQGPKLLIQFQNNGVVDDSQLPKDRFSAERLKGVDSTLKIQPAKLEDSAVYLCASSSPDRFTDTQYFGPGTRLTVL.

This clonotype was counted many times. This rearrangement joins TRBV29-1 to TRBJ1-1, with no clear D. This CDR3 region has 12 residues. Deletions cut 8 bases from V and 5 bases from J, with 15 bases between. Germline V gene sequence: CDR1 SQVTM, CDR2 ANQGSEA. The CDR3 nucleotides read TGCAGCCCCCAGTTACGTGGGACTGAAGCTTTCTTT. Translation gives CSPQLRGTEAFF.

The rearrangement joins TRBV6-1 to TRBJ1-1, with D hard to call. Trimming pared 5 bases from V and 8 bases from J, leaving 15 bases between. Germline CDR1 is MNHNS and CDR2 is SASEGT. The CDR3 loop spans 13 amino acids. The CDR3 sequence is CASSTTPQAEAFF. In nucleotides, the CDR3 is TGTGCCAGCAGTACGACACCCCAGGCCGAAGCTTTCTTT.

The chain is built from TRBV5-4 and TRBJ2-1; 7 bases are shared with TRBD1. The CDR3 sequence is 15 residues long. J lost 2 bases, V lost 5 bases, and 7 bases had no gene match. Germline assignment: CDR1 SGHNT and CDR2 YYREEE (reference sequence). The CDR3, as DNA: TGTGCCAGCAGACCCGGACAGGAAACCTACAATGAGCAGTTCTTC. It is translated as CASRPGQETYNEQFF.

The chain uses TRBV6-6 and TRBJ2-7; possibly TRBD2 for D (6 bases). V was cut by 0 bases and J by 0 bases, with 18 bases left in between. There are 18 residues in the CDR3. Germline V lookup: CDR1 MNHNY, CDR2 SVGAGI (reference sequence). DNA for the CDR3: TGTGCCAGCAGTTACTCCCCGTGGGAGGCGCTTTTCTCCTACGAGCAGTACTTC. Translating it yields CASSYSPWEALFSYEQYF.

The chain employs TRBV20-1 and TRBJ2-7; D tentatively fits TRBD1 or TRBD2 (5 bases each). CDR1 is DFQATT, CDR2 SNEGSKA, per germline (reference sequence). CDR3 length equals 15 residues. V lost 6 bases and J 0 bases, leaving 18 bases between the germline ends. The CDR3 sequence is CSADQLGASSYEQYF. In nucleotides, the CDR3 is TGCAGTGCGGACCAACTAGGGGCGAGCTCCTACGAGCAGTACTTC.

The genes are TRBV7-9 and TRBJ2-3; 9 bases agree with TRBD1. This CDR3 has 17 residues. V trimming: 3 bases; J trimming: 2 bases; junction bases outside the gene matches: 9. Looked up from germline, CDR1 is SEHNR and CDR2 is FQNEAQ (reference sequence). The CDR3 sequence: CASSFTGTGLSTDTQYF. For the CDR3, the DNA is TGTGCCAGCAGCTTCACCGGGACAGGGCTCTCCACAGATACGCAGTATTTT.

The rearrangement joins TRBV12-3 or TRBV12-4 to TRBJ1-1; D remains unclear. CDR3 length equals 14 residues. V lost 2 bases and J lost 11, with 18 bases in between. The CDR3 region has the DNA TGTGCCAGCAGTTTAACCGAACCGCGCGCTTGGGCTTTCTTT. Encoded protein: CASSLTEPRAWAFF.

This clonotype has at least ten counts. The rearrangement links TRBV10-3 to TRBJ1-3; a weak D match, TRBD1 (5 bases). Trimming cost V 2 bases and J 2 bases, with 10 bases left between them. In germline, CDR1 is ENHRY, CDR2 SYGVKD. The CDR3 covers 15 residues. This CDR3 is CAISEGGDAGNTIYF. In nucleotides, the CDR3 is TGTGCCATCAGTGAGGGAGGGGATGCTGGAAACACCATATATTTT.

In this sample, this clonotype turned up many times. The rearrangement joins TRBV5-1 to TRBJ2-2; D assignment may be TRBD1 or TRBD2 (5 bases each). The ends were cut back, 4 bases at V and 0 bases at J, with 7 bases in the middle. Germline V gene sequence: CDR1 SGHRS, CDR2 YFSETQ. CDR3 length: 14 amino acids. The CDR3 region is CASSLGANTGELFF. The CDR3 region has the DNA TGCGCCAGCAGCCTGGGGGCGAACACCGGGGAGCTGTTTTTT. Complete variable domain (other parts from reference TRBV5-1 and TRBJ2-2): KAGVTQTPRYLIKTRGQQVTLSCSPISGHRSVSWYQQTPGQGLQFLFEYFSETQRNKGNFPGRFSGRQFSNSRSEMNVSTLELGDSALYLCASSLGANTGELFFGEGSRLTVL.

This clonotype was seen repeatedly, ten times or more. The chain's CDR3 is CASSLAQGPFGYTF. The CDR3, as DNA: TGCGCCAGCAGCTTGGCCCAGGGGCCCTTCGGCTACACCTTC. The chain recombines TRBV5-1 with TRBJ1-2; D possibly corresponds to TRBD1 (6 bases). The CDR3 totals 14 residues. V lost 0 bases and J lost 8, with 14 bases in between. The germline gives CDR1 SGHRS, CDR2 YFSETQ.